This T cell receptor beta chain emerged from a study of T-cell memory formation after mild COVID-19. Study-level background: The study found TCR clusters largely donor specific. The study, taken as a whole, reports: There was no confirmation that second-wave clones peaking on day 37 were SARS-CoV-2 specific. There were some responding clones in pre-infection memory, which suggested that cross-reactive memory had joined.

This clonotype was detected only a few times. The antigen is unknown. Germline CDR1 is LGHNA and CDR2 is YSLEER. V dropped 2 bases and J dropped 1; count of bases not matched to a gene: 1. This CDR3 region has 15 residues. TCRdb used MiXCR to reprocess the 5' RACE reads, holding one entry per CDR3 protein. The table has 250,000 to 400,000 distinct CDR3 sequences, 14% seen once. This rearrangement joins TRBV4-3 to TRBJ2-5; 10 bases match TRBD2. This sequence originates from a man younger than 30 who had mild COVID-19 (a few samples of this study predate the infection). Cell type and time point are not known. What was sequenced was PBMCs or a T cell subset sorted from them (not recorded which). CDR3 DNA: TGCGCCAGCAGCCAACGGACTAGCGGCCAAGAGACCCAGTACTTC. Translated, it gives CASSQRTSGQETQYF.